This T cell receptor (beta chain) was observed in a study of spatial heterogeneity in lung cancer (dated by TCRdb to about 2019). Describing the broader study: Beta-chain transcripts were consistently detected in greater numbers than alpha-chain transcripts, which likely reflects a higher abundance of beta-chain transcripts. In the raw uncorrected reads, each unique combination of TCR and UMI appeared more than ten times on average. In non-small cell lung cancer, the study made a quantitative comparison of TCR alpha and beta repertoires among multiple tumor regions, matched nontumor lung and blood. TCR repertoire features were related to nonsynonymous mutation counts determined by whole-exome sequencing of tumor tissue. At surgery, roughly 220 tumor regions, fewer than 85 matched nontumor lung samples and some 54 PBMC samples were TCR-sequenced for both alpha and beta chains. Overall results and qualifications from the work: Ubiquitous expanded tumor TCRs were found in blood more often at tumor resection than at routine follow-up. Additional single-cell paired TCR alpha and beta sequencing was considered necessary to confirm, at a functional level, the hypothesis that regional TCRs recognize regional mutations.

There are 15 amino acids in the CDR3, from cysteine to phenylalanine inclusive. Only the CDR3 DNA is retained, 45 bases long and in frame from the first base. For CDR1 and CDR2, the germline V gene (reference sequence) lists LNHDA and SQIVND. A distance of 15 bases separates the germline ends of V and J, which lose 0 bases and 6 bases respectively. The library was made by 5' RACE. The run used a NextSeq 500. In the TCR library protocol, a unique molecular identifier was attached to each TCR cDNA molecule so that PCR and sequencing errors could be corrected. In the authors' own workflow: TCR identification, UMI-based error correction and CDR3 extraction were all carried out with Decombinator tools. Expanded TCRs were defined as those above a frequency of 2 per 1,000, corresponding to the top 1% of the tumor frequency distribution. Each repertoire was subsampled 100 times to 5,000 TCRs, after which Renyi diversity was computed with the R vegan package. CDR3 similarity networks were built from amino acid triplet string-kernel similarity, connecting CDR3s with pairwise similarity above 0.82. The public sequencing data were trimmed at Q25 with fastp and processed into clonotypes with MiXCR by TCRdb, which kept only in-frame beta chains. CDR3 protein sequences are deduplicated, and each keeps its most common genes and DNA. TCRdb, not the authors, supplied the V and J calls. Counted in this sample were around 75,000 distinct CDR3 sequences; 13% of them appeared once. The top ten clonotypes cover approximately 7.2% of the sample.

The intended sense of this specimen's time point label: sample taken at primary tumor resection. Whole RNA extracted from tumor and nontumor lung tissue, or from cryopreserved PBMC samples, was used for TCR sequencing without cell sorting. The donors were some 76 patients from the lung TRACERx cohort who had early-stage, untreated non-small cell lung cancer. Only patients for whom sufficient RNA was available from at least two tumor regions were selected for TCR sequencing. This clonotype was recorded many times. It has no known antigen specificity. The input lacks base qualities; no much larger clone sits a single base away.

The TCR sequence derives from a male donor with early-stage non-small cell lung cancer. Here the chain combines TRBV19 and TRBJ2-7; the D gene is unclear. This material consisted of PBMCs, taken at surgery. The CDR3 region: CASSIEGFQDGEQYF. The nucleotides read TGTGCCAGTAGTATAGAGGGCTTCCAGGACGGCGAGCAGTACTTC.